The clone carrying this TCR beta chain appeared a few times. The data are from a study of T cell changes during pregnancy in multiple sclerosis. Trimming removed 2 bases from V and 4 bases from J; junction bases left unmatched: 6. The germline gives CDR1 SGHTA, CDR2 FQGTGA. The CDR3 length is 16 residues. Clones were read by immunoSEQ multiplex PCR, and TCRdb kept only the in-frame ones, dropping some. The sample contains just under 85,000 clones, just over 90% of which appear only once. This TCR was recovered from a female donor with multiple sclerosis, enrolled in a pregnancy study. The rearrangement joins TRBV7-3 to TRBJ2-3; 10 bases fit TRBD2. Sample: peripheral blood, taken in the first trimester of pregnancy. The CDR3 is CASSLEAGGRADTQYF. The CDR3 bases are TGTGCCAGCAGCTTAGAAGCGGGGGGGAGGGCAGATACGCAGTATTTT.